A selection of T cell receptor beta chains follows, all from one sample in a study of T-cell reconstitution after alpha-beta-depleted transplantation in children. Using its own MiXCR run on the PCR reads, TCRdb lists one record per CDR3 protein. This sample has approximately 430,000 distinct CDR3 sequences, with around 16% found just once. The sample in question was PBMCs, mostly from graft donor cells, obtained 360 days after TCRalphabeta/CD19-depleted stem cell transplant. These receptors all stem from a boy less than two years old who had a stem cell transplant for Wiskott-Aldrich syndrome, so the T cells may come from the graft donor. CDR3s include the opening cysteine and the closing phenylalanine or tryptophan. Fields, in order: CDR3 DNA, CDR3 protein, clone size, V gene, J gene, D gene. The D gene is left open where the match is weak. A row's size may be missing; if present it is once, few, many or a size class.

TGCGCCAGCAGCTTTACAGGTGACTCCTACGAGCAGTACTTC	CASSFTGDSYEQYF	many	TRBV5-1	TRBJ2-7	-
TGTGCCAGCAGCAAGGACAGACTCTATGGCTACACCTTC	CASSKDRLYGYTF	few	TRBV7-9	TRBJ1-2	-
TGCAGCGTTACCGTTCTAGCCAAAAACATTCAGTACTTC	CSVTVLAKNIQYF	many	TRBV29-1	TRBJ2-4	-
TGTGCCATCACCCGTGAGTGGGGGCCTTTCAGCTCCTACGAGCAGTACTTC	CAITREWGPFSSYEQYF	few	TRBV10-3	TRBJ2-7	-
TGTGCCACCAGTCCAGGTTGGGTGCAGTTCTTC	CATSPGWVQFF	-	TRBV24-1	TRBJ2-1	-
TGTGCCAGCAGAATGCTTGGACTAGTTTTTAACGGGGAGCTGTTTTTT	CASRMLGLVFNGELFF	few	TRBV2	TRBJ2-2	TRBD2
TGCAGTGCTAGTCGATCGTATTCCCGCCGGGACGAGCAGTACTTC	CSASRSYSRRDEQYF	few	TRBV20-1	TRBJ2-7	-
TGTGCCAGCAGCTTAGTAGGCAAGGGCTCCTACGAGCAGTACTTC	CASSLVGKGSYEQYF	few	TRBV11-2	TRBJ2-7	-
TGTGCCAGCAGCCCTGTCCGCTACGAGCAGTACTTC	CASSPVRYEQYF	-	TRBV28	TRBJ2-7	-
TGTGCCAGCAGTGACAGGGACGCCTACGAGCAGTACTTC	CASSDRDAYEQYF	-	TRBV25-1	TRBJ2-7	-
TGTGCCAGTAGTATAGGACAGGGATTCGACACTGAAGCTTTCTTT	CASSIGQGFDTEAFF	-	TRBV19	TRBJ1-1	TRBD1
TGTGCCAGCAGTTACGGGCTAGCCCCCTTCCAAGAGACCCAGTACTTC	CASSYGLAPFQETQYF	-	TRBV6-5	TRBJ2-5	-
TGTGCCAGCAGGAGTCTAAAGAACAATGAGCAGTTCTTC	CASRSLKNNEQFF	-	TRBV7-2	TRBJ2-1	-
TGCGCCAGCAGCTTGGGGATAGCGGGGGATTCCACAGATACGCAGTATTTT	CASSLGIAGDSTDTQYF	-	TRBV5-1	TRBJ2-3	TRBD2
TGTGCCAGCAGTGAAAGGGACAGGATCCAAGAGACCCAGTACTTC	CASSERDRIQETQYF	few	TRBV25-1	TRBJ2-5	TRBD1
TGTGCCACCAACCCCCGCCCTGGGGAACAAGGCTACACCTTC	CATNPRPGEQGYTF	-	TRBV11-3	TRBJ1-2	-
TGTGCCAGCAGCCCCCAGGGGTTACATGGCGGGGAGCTGTTTTTT	CASSPQGLHGGELFF	few	TRBV12-3/TRBV12-4	TRBJ2-2	-
TGTGCCAGCAGCCAAGTCGGGGTGACCTACAATGAGCAGTTCTTC	CASSQVGVTYNEQFF	-	TRBV3-1	TRBJ2-1	-
TGTGCCAGCAGCCCCTCGACAGTCAGCTCCTACAATGAGCAGTTCTTC	CASSPSTVSSYNEQFF	-	TRBV7-9	TRBJ2-1	-
TGCAGCGTGGGTGGGCGGTTGGCCGATTTCGAGCAGTTCTTC	CSVGGRLADFEQFF	-	TRBV29-1	TRBJ2-1	-
TGTGCCAGCAGCTTAGTTTTTTCCAATGAGCAGTTCTTC	CASSLVFSNEQFF	-	TRBV11-2	TRBJ2-1	-
TGTGCCAGCAGTCCTTTCGACAGAGTAGCCAAAAACATTCAGTACTTC	CASSPFDRVAKNIQYF	few	TRBV2	TRBJ2-4	-
TGTGCCACCAGCAGAGATCCTAACTCCTACGAGCAGTACTTC	CATSRDPNSYEQYF	few	TRBV15	TRBJ2-7	-
TGCGCCAGCAGTACCTGGCCAGGAGGACTAGCGGGAGGGAACAATGAGCAGTTCTTC	CASSTWPGGLAGGNNEQFF	-	TRBV5-1	TRBJ2-1	TRBD2
TGCGCCAGCAGTTACGACAGGGGCCGCTCCTACAATGAGCAGTTCTTC	CASSYDRGRSYNEQFF	few	TRBV10-2	TRBJ2-1	TRBD1
TGTGCCAGCAGCCTTGGGCGGCGGAACTACGAGCAGTACTTC	CASSLGRRNYEQYF	many	TRBV12-3/TRBV12-4	TRBJ2-7	-
TGCGCCAGCAGCCGCCTCTCAGATACGCAGTATTTT	CASSRLSDTQYF	-	TRBV5-1	TRBJ2-3	-
TGTGCCAGCACCGTGGGACTAGCTTACCAAGATACGCAGTATTTT	CASTVGLAYQDTQYF	-	TRBV7-8	TRBJ2-3	TRBD2
TGTGCCAGCAGCTTTGCTTACTATGGCTACACCTTC	CASSFAYYGYTF	few	TRBV13	TRBJ1-2	-
TGCGCCAGCAGCCAAGATCGCGCCAACTACAATGAGCAGTTCTTC	CASSQDRANYNEQFF	few	TRBV4-3	TRBJ2-1	-
TGCGCCAGCAGCTTGACGGGACAGGGTGGGATCTACGAGCAGTACTTC	CASSLTGQGGIYEQYF	-	TRBV5-1	TRBJ2-7	TRBD1
TGTGCCAGCAGCTTAGTAGGGGGAGGCCCCCCCTATTCCTACGAGCAGTACTTC	CASSLVGGGPPYSYEQYF	few	TRBV11-2	TRBJ2-7	-
TGTGCCAGCGCTCAGGACGGGAACAATGAGCAGTTCTTC	CASAQDGNNEQFF	-	TRBV2	TRBJ2-1	-
TGTGCCAGCAGCAAGATTTTGACAGTTAGCTCCTACGAGCAGTACTTC	CASSKILTVSSYEQYF	few	TRBV6-1	TRBJ2-7	-
TGTGCCAACGAGGGGGGGACAGGGACTTCCCATAGCAATCAGCCCCAGCATTTT	CANEGGTGTSHSNQPQHF	-	TRBV21-1	TRBJ1-5	-
TGTGCCAGCAGTCCCCAAACTAGCGGGAGTTCCAACAATGAGCAGTTCTTC	CASSPQTSGSSNNEQFF	few	TRBV12-3/TRBV12-4	TRBJ2-1	TRBD2
TGTGCCACCTGTGGGTTACTAGCCAAAAACATTCAGTACTTC	CATCGLLAKNIQYF	-	TRBV15	TRBJ2-4	-
TGCAGTGCTAGTGAGGACAGCAATCAGCCCCAGCATTTT	CSASEDSNQPQHF	-	TRBV20-1	TRBJ1-5	-
TGCGCCAGCAGCACGGGACTATGGAATGAGCAGTTCTTC	CASSTGLWNEQFF	-	TRBV5-1	TRBJ2-1	TRBD2
TGTGCCAGCAGCCCAAGCAGTGAATCCTACAATGAGCAGTTCTTC	CASSPSSESYNEQFF	few	TRBV7-9	TRBJ2-1	-
TGTGCCTGGACCCGACAGGGGAACGGGGAGCTGTTTTTT	CAWTRQGNGELFF	few	TRBV30	TRBJ2-2	TRBD1
TGTGCCAGCAGTTCGTCCGGGACAGCGCCCCGGGGCTACACCTTC	CASSSSGTAPRGYTF	few	TRBV6-5	TRBJ1-2	TRBD1